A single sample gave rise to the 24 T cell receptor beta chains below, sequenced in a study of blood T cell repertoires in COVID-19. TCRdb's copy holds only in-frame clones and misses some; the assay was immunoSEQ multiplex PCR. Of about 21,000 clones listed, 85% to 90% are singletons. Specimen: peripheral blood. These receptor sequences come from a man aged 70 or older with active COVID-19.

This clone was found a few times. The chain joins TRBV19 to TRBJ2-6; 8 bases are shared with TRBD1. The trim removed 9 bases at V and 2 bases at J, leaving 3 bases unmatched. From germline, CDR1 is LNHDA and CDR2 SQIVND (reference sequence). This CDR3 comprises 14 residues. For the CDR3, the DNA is TGTGCCAGCCAGGACAGGGCTGGGGCCAACGTCCTGACTTTC. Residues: CASQDRAGANVLTF.

CDR3 sequence: CASNPPGGKYGYTF. The CDR3 DNA is TGTGCCAGCAATCCTCCGGGAGGCAAATATGGCTACACCTTC. The chain has TRBV2 and TRBJ1-2; D is uncertain. V lost 7 bases and J lost 5, with 17 bases in between. The CDR3 totals 14 residues. Germline CDR1 SNHLY, CDR2 FYNNEI. Full variable domain (outside the CDR3, taken from reference TRBV2 and TRBJ1-2): EPEVTQTPSHQVTQMGQEVILRCVPISNHLYFYWYRQILGQKVEFLVSFYNNEISEKSEIFDDQFSVERPDGSNFTLKIRSTKLEDSAMYFCASNPPGGKYGYTFGSGTRLTVV.

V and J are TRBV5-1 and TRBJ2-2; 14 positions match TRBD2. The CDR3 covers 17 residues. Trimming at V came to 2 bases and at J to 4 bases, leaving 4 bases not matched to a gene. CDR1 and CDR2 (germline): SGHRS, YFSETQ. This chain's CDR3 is CASSFGLAGGLTGELFF. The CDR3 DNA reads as TGCGCCAGCAGCTTCGGACTAGCGGGGGGCCTCACCGGGGAGCTGTTTTTT.

The CDR3 reads CAISPGVNTEAFF. In DNA form, the CDR3 reads TGTGCCATTTCCCCAGGGGTTAACACTGAAGCTTTCTTT. The rearrangement joins TRBV19 to TRBJ1-1, with D perhaps matching TRBD1 (6 bases). The germline V and J ends were trimmed by 10 bases and 2 bases, with 14 bases remaining between them. Germline loops: CDR1 LNHDA, CDR2 SQIVND (reference sequence). CDR3 length: 13 residues.

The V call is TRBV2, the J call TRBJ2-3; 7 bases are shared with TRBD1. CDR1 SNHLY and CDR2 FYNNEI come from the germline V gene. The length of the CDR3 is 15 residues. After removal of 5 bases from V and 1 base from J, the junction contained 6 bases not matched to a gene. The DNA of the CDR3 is TGTGCCAGCAGTCCCGACAGGGCTGGCACAGATACGCAGTATTTT. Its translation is CASSPDRAGTDTQYF. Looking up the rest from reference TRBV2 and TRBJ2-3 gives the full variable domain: EPEVTQTPSHQVTQMGQEVILRCVPISNHLYFYWYRQILGQKVEFLVSFYNNEISEKSEIFDDQFSVERPDGSNFTLKIRSTKLEDSAMYFCASSPDRAGTDTQYFGPGTRLTVL.

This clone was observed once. The CDR3 DNA is TGTGCCAGCAGTTTATCGATTCGGGACAGACGTTTTCCCCTCCACTTT. It specifies CASSLSIRDRRFPLHF. The rearrangement links TRBV27 to TRBJ1-6, with 7 nucleotides matching TRBD1. J gave up 13 bases and V 0 bases, and 12 bases lay outside the gene matches. This CDR3 is built from 16 residues. Per germline, CDR1 MNHEY and CDR2 SMNVEV (reference sequence).

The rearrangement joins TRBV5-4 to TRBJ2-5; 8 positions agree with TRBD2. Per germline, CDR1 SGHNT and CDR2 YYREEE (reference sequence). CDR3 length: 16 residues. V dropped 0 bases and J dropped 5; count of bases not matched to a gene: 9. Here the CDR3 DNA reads TGTGCCAGCAGCTTGGACCCCCCTCGGGGGGGGGAGACCCAGTACTTC. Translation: CASSLDPPRGGETQYF. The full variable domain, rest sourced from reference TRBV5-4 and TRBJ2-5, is ETGVTQSPTHLIKTRGQQVTLRCSSQSGHNTVSWYQQALGQGPQFIFQYYREEENGRGNFPPRFSGLQFPNYSSELNVNALELDDSALYLCASSLDPPRGGETQYFGPGTRLLVL.

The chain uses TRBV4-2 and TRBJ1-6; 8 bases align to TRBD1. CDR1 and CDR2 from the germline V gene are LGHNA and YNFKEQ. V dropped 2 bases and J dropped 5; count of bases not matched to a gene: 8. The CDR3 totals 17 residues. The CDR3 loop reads CASSQYGQGKDNSPLHF. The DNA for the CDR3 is TGTGCCAGCAGCCAATACGGACAGGGAAAAGATAATTCACCCCTCCACTTT.

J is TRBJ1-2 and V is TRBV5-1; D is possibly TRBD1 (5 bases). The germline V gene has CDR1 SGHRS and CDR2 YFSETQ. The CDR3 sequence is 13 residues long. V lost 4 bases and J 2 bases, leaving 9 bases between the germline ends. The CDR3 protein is CASSPRGNYGYTF. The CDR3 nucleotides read TGCGCCAGCAGCCCCCGGGGGAACTATGGCTACACCTTC.

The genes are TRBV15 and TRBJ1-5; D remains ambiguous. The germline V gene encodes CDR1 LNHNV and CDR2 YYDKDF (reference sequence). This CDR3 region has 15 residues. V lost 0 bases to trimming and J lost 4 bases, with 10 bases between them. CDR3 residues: CATSRDSVENQPQHF. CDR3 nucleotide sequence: TGTGCCACCAGCAGAGATTCCGTGGAGAATCAGCCCCAGCATTTT. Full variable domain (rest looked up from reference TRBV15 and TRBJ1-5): DAMVIQNPRYQVTQFGKPVTLSCSQTLNHNVMYWYQQKSSQAPKLLFHYYDKDFNNEADTPDNFQSRRPNTSFCFLDIRSPGLGDTAMYLCATSRDSVENQPQHFGDGTRLSIL.

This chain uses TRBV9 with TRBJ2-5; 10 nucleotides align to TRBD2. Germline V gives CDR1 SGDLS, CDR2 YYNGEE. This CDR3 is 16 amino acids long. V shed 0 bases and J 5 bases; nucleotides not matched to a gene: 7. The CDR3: CASSVVAGGPGETQYF. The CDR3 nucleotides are TGTGCCAGCAGCGTAGTAGCGGGGGGCCCGGGGGAGACCCAGTACTTC.

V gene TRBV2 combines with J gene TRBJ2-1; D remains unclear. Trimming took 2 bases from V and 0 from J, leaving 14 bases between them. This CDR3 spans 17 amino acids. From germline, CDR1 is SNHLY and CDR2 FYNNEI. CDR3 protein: CASSESPTLSSYNEQFF. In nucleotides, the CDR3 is TGTGCCAGCAGTGAATCCCCCACGCTGAGCTCCTACAATGAGCAGTTCTTC.

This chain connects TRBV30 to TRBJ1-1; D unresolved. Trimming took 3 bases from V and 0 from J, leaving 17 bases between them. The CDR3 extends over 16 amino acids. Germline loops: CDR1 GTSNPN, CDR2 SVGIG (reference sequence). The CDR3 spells CAWRPRLFYMNTEAFF. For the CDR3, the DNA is TGTGCCTGGAGGCCTAGGTTATTCTACATGAACACTGAAGCTTTCTTT. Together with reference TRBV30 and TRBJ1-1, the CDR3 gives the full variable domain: SQTIHQWPATLVQPVGSPLSLECTVEGTSNPNLYWYRQAAGRGLQLLFYSVGIGQISSEVPQNLSASRPQDRQFILSSKKLLLSDSGFYLCAWRPRLFYMNTEAFFGQGTRLTVV.

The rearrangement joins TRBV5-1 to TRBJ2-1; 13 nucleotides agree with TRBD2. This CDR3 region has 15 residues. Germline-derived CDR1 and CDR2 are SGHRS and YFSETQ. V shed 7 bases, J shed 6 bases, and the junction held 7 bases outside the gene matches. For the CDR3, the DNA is TGCGCCAGCGGCACTAGCGGGGGGGCTTTCAATGAGCAGTTCTTC. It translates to CASGTSGGAFNEQFF.

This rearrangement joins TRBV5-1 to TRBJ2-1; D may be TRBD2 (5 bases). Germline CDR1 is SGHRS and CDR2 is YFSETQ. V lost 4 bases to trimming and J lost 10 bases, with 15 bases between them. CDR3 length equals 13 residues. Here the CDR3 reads CASSLEGRQEQFF. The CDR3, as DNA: TGCGCCAGCAGCCTCGAGGGCCGGCAGGAGCAGTTCTTC.

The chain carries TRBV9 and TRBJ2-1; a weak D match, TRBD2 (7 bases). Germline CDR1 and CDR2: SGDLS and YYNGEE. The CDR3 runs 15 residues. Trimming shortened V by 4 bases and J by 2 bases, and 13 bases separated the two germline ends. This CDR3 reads CASSNAGAAYNEQFF. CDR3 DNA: TGTGCCAGCAGCAACGCGGGGGCGGCCTACAATGAGCAGTTCTTC.

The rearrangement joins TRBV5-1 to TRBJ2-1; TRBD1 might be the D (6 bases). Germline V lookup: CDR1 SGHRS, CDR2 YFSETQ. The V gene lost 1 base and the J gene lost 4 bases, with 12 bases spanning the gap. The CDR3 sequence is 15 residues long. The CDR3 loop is CASSLSSGQYNEQFF. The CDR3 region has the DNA TGCGCCAGCAGCTTGTCATCCGGACAGTACAATGAGCAGTTCTTC.

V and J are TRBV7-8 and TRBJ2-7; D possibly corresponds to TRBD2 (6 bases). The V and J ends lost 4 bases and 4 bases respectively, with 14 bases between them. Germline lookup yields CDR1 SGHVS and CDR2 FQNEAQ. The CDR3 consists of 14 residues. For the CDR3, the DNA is TGTGCCAGCAGCTCCGAGGCGGGGCGTTACGAGCAGTACTTC. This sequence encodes CASSSEAGRYEQYF. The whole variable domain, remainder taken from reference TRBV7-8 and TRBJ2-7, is GAGVSQSPRYKVAKRGQDVALRCDPISGHVSLFWYQQALGQGPEFLTYFQNEAQLDKSGLPSDRFFAERPEGSVSTLKIQRTQQEDSAVYLCASSSEAGRYEQYFGPGTRLTVT.

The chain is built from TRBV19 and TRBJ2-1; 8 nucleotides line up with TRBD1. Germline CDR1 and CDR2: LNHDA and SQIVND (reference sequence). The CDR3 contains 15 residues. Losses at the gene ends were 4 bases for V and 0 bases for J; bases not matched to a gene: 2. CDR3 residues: CASSSRGHSYNEQFF. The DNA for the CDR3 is TGTGCCAGTAGTAGCAGGGGGCACTCCTACAATGAGCAGTTCTTC.

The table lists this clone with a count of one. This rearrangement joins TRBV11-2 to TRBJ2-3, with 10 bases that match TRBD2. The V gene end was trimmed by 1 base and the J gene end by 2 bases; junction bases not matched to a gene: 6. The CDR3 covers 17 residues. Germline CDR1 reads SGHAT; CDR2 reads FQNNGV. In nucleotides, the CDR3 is TGTGCCAGCAGCTTAGTTGGTAGCGGGGGGACCACAGATACGCAGTATTTT. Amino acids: CASSLVGSGGTTDTQYF. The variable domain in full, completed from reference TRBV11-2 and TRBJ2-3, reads EAGVAQSPRYKIIEKRQSVAFWCNPISGHATLYWYQQILGQGPKLLIQFQNNGVVDDSQLPKDRFSAERLKGVDSTLKIQPAKLEDSAVYLCASSLVGSGGTTDTQYFGPGTRLTVL.

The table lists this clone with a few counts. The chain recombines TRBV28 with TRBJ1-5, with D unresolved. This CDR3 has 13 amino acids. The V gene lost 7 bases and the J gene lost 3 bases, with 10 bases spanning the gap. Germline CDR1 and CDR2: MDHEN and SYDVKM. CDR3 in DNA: TGTGCCAGCATCGGGAGCCCCAATCAGCCCCAGCATTTT. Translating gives CASIGSPNQPQHF.

The chain's CDR3 is CSAQRGNSYNEQFF. The CDR3 DNA sequence: TGCAGCGCACAACGGGGTAACTCCTACAATGAGCAGTTCTTC. The chain employs TRBV29-1 and TRBJ2-1; tentative D call: TRBD2 (5 bases). The germline V and J ends were trimmed by 7 bases and 0 bases, with 13 bases remaining between them. The CDR3 spans 14 residues. CDR1 is SQVTM, CDR2 ANQGSEA, per germline.

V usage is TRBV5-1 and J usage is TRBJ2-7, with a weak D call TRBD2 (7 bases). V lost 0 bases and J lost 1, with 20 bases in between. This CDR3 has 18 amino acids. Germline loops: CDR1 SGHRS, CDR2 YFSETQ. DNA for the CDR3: TGCGCCAGCAGCTTGGGGTTAGCGTGGGGGGGCGCTTCCTACGAGCAGTACTTC. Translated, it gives CASSLGLAWGGASYEQYF.

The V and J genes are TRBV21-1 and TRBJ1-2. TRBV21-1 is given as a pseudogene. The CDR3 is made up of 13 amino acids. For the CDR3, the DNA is TGTGCCAGCAGCAAAGGCGGGGTCAGAGGCTACACCTTC. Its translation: CASSKGGVRGYTF.